A selection of T cell receptor beta chains follows, all from one sample in a study of blood T cell repertoires in COVID-19. Some clones are missing from TCRdb's copy, which holds only in-frame ones; the method was immunoSEQ multiplex PCR. The sample records around 280,000 clones, approximately 86% being singletons. The sequencing sample was made of peripheral blood. These receptors were obtained from a woman aged 45-65 years with active or convalescent COVID-19. Each CDR3 is given with its conserved first and last residue. Fields, in order: clone size, J gene, V gene, D gene, CDR3 DNA, CDR3 protein. D genes are given only for firm matches. Clone sizes are given selectively: once, few, many, or a class where the clone is expanded.

>once|TRBJ2-7|TRBV12-1|-
TGTGCCAGCAGGGCCGGGAAACCGCTTCCCTACGAGCAGTACTTC
CASRAGKPLPYEQYF
>-|TRBJ2-1|TRBV29-1|TRBD1
TGCAGCGGGCAGACAGGGAGCTCCTACAATGAGCAGTTCTTC
CSGQTGSSYNEQFF
>-|TRBJ1-1|TRBV28|TRBD1
TGTGCCAGCAGTTGGGACAGGGGGCGCGGGGATGAAGCTTTCTTT
CASSWDRGRGDEAFF
>-|TRBJ1-2|TRBV3-1/TRBV3-2|-
TGTGCCAGCAGCCAAGATTTGTGGGGGAGGCTGGACTATGGCTACACCTTC
CASSQDLWGRLDYGYTF
>-|TRBJ2-6|TRBV3-1/TRBV3-2|-
TGTGCCAGCAGCCAAGGGGCCCCCTCCTCTGGGGCCAACGTCCTGACTTTC
CASSQGAPSSGANVLTF
>-|TRBJ1-1|TRBV5-1|TRBD1
TGCGCCAGCAGCCCTGCCGGGACAGGCGGCCCGGCTTTCTTT
CASSPAGTGGPAFF
>once|TRBJ1-1|TRBV7-2|-
TGTGCCAGCAGCTTAGTTGGGGGCATGAACACTGAAGCTTTCTTT
CASSLVGGMNTEAFF
>-|TRBJ2-1|TRBV7-9|TRBD2
TGTGCCAGCAGCCGATCCGGGACTAGCGGACGATACAATGAGCAGTTCTTC
CASSRSGTSGRYNEQFF
>-|TRBJ1-2|TRBV7-2|-
TGTGCCAGCAGCTTAGGACGGTGGCGGGGCTACACCTTC
CASSLGRWRGYTF
>-|TRBJ2-7|TRBV7-8|-
TGTGCCAGCAGCTTACGGGAGCGGGTCCGCGGGGAGCAGTACTTC
CASSLRERVRGEQYF
>-|TRBJ2-1|TRBV2|TRBD1
TGTGCCAGGTCCCGGGACAGGGGGCGCCCCCTTTACAATGAGCAGTTCTTC
CARSRDRGRPLYNEQFF
>-|TRBJ2-2|TRBV5-1|-
TGCGCCAGCAGCTTTTTCGAGCCCACCGGGGAGCTGTTTTTT
CASSFFEPTGELFF
>-|TRBJ1-3|TRBV18|-
TGTGCCAGCTCGACAGACTCTGGAAACACCATATATTTT
CASSTDSGNTIYF
>-|TRBJ1-1|TRBV5-5|-
TGTGCCAGCAGCGGGCCCCCAGGATACACTGAAGCTTTCTTT
CASSGPPGYTEAFF
>-|TRBJ2-7|TRBV27|-
TGTGCCAGCAGTTCAATTCGGGAAGGCGGATACGAGCAGTACTTC
CASSSIREGGYEQYF
>-|TRBJ2-2|TRBV6-5|-
TGTGCCAGCAAGACTAGTGGGGACACCGGGGAGCTGTTTTTT
CASKTSGDTGELFF
>-|TRBJ2-1|TRBV28|TRBD2
TGTGCCAGTGATCCTTCTAGCGGGCGGGGGAATGAGCAGTTCTTC
CASDPSSGRGNEQFF
>few|TRBJ1-3|TRBV7-9|-
TGTGCCAGCAGCTTAGCTGGTCCGAGCTCTGGAAACACCATATATTTT
CASSLAGPSSGNTIYF
>-|TRBJ2-7|TRBV11-2|-
TGTGCCAGCAGTCAAGTGACAGGAGGTGTCTACGAGCAGTACTTC
CASSQVTGGVYEQYF
>-|TRBJ2-3|TRBV4-1|-
TGCGCCAGCAGCCTAGGAGGAGGACTTAGCACAGATACGCAGTATTTT
CASSLGGGLSTDTQYF
>-|TRBJ1-1|TRBV2|TRBD1
TGTGCCAGCAGCCGGGGCGGGACAGGGGGGTACGCTGAAGCTTTCTTT
CASSRGGTGGYAEAFF
>-|TRBJ1-2|TRBV7-9|-
TGTGCCAGCAGCTTAAAGAAGGCTGACAAGGAGGTTCTCGGCTATGGCTACACCTTC
CASSLKKADKEVLGYGYTF
>few|TRBJ1-5|TRBV5-1|TRBD1
TGCGCCAGCAGCTTGGAGGGGGCGCCTGATCAGCCCCAGCATTTT
CASSLEGAPDQPQHF
>-|TRBJ1-4|TRBV13|TRBD1
TGTGCCAGCAGCTCCCGCCGGAAACAGGGGACAAATGAAAAACTGTTTTTT
CASSSRRKQGTNEKLFF
>-|TRBJ2-7|TRBV7-9|-
TGTGCCAGCAGCTTAGGGGACACTGCCTACGAGCAGTACTTC
CASSLGDTAYEQYF
>-|TRBJ1-1|TRBV29-1|TRBD1
TGCAGCGTCGACAGGGGGGGGGTCACTGAAGCTTTCTTT
CSVDRGGVTEAFF
>-|TRBJ1-5|TRBV7-9|-
TGTGCCAGCAGCTTAGATAGAAGCAATCAGCCCCAGCATTTT
CASSLDRSNQPQHF
>-|TRBJ2-7|TRBV2|TRBD2
TGTGCCAGCTGTCCGGGGGGACTAGCGCGACTCTACGAGCAGTACTTC
CASCPGGLARLYEQYF
>-|TRBJ2-3|TRBV2|TRBD2
TGTGCCAGCAGGGCTTCTAGCGGGAGGAGTTTGACAGATACGCAGTATTTT
CASRASSGRSLTDTQYF
>few|TRBJ2-5|TRBV5-1|TRBD2
TGCGCCAGCAGCTTAGGACTAGCGGGAGAGACCCAGTACTTC
CASSLGLAGETQYF
>-|TRBJ2-3|TRBV28|TRBD2
TGTGCCAGCAGCCCAGAACAGACTAGCTCTAGCACAGATACGCAGTATTTT
CASSPEQTSSSTDTQYF
>-|TRBJ2-3|TRBV7-9|-
TGTGCCAGCAGCTTTCTGCCCGGGAGTACAGATACGCAGTATTTT
CASSFLPGSTDTQYF
>-|TRBJ2-7|TRBV6-1|TRBD1
TGTGCCAGCAGCGAAAAGGGACAGGGGGTTACCTACGAGCAGTACTTC
CASSEKGQGVTYEQYF
>-|TRBJ2-7|TRBV4-1|TRBD2
TGCGCCAGCAGCCAAGAAGGACTAGCGGGGCGATACGAGCAGTACTTC
CASSQEGLAGRYEQYF
>-|TRBJ1-1|TRBV6-2/TRBV6-3|-
TGTGCCAGCAGTTACGGGCAGGTGAACACTGAAGCTTTCTTT
CASSYGQVNTEAFF
>-|TRBJ1-6|TRBV27|-
TGTGCCAGCAGTGCGGGAAGGTCCTATAATTCACCCCTCCACTTT
CASSAGRSYNSPLHF
>once|TRBJ2-3|TRBV4-2|-
TGTGCCAGCAGCCAGATTTTTACAGGCACAGATACGCAGTATTTT
CASSQIFTGTDTQYF
>-|TRBJ2-1|TRBV27|-
TGTGCCAGCACTACCTTAAGCGGAGGATACAACAATGAGCAGTTCTTC
CASTTLSGGYNNEQFF
>-|TRBJ2-1|TRBV27|-
TGTGCCAGCAGTCCCCAGGGCACCTACAATGAGCAGTTCTTC
CASSPQGTYNEQFF
>-|TRBJ2-3|TRBV7-3|-
TGTGCCAGCAGCTTAAAGGCGGAGTGGCCAGATACGCAGTATTTT
CASSLKAEWPDTQYF
>-|TRBJ2-1|TRBV6-6|TRBD2
TGTGCCAGCAGTTTTACTAGCGGGAGGACTGAGCAGTTCTTC
CASSFTSGRTEQFF
>many|TRBJ1-1|TRBV5-4|TRBD1
TGTGCCAGCAGCTTTCCCGGGACAGGGGGCACTGAAGCTTTCTTT
CASSFPGTGGTEAFF
>-|TRBJ1-2|TRBV6-5|TRBD1
TGTGCCAGCAGTCGCGGGACAGGGAATAGCTACACCTTC
CASSRGTGNSYTF
>-|TRBJ1-5|TRBV18|TRBD1
TGTGCCAGCTCACCACCGGTCCAGGCAGGGGGACAGCCCCAGCATTTT
CASSPPVQAGGQPQHF
>once|TRBJ1-1|TRBV7-9|-
TGTGCCAGCAGCTCCCAGGGAGGCACTGAAGCTTTCTTT
CASSSQGGTEAFF